Listed here is a single TCR beta chain. This sample was taken from a study of T cell repertoires in cytomegalovirus infection. Looking at the study overall: It was the public TCR beta signatures that indicated both CMV infection and matching HLA type.

TCRdb used MiXCR to reprocess the reads, holding one entry per CDR3 protein. Counted here are approximately 500,000 distinct CDR3 sequences, approximately 10% occurring once; the ten biggest clones make up roughly 10%. Sample: PBMCs. The source of this sequence is a human donor in good health (CMV status not recorded). Some clones in this sample may be carry-over from other donors' samples.

CDR3 nucleotides: TGTGCCAGCAGCCGTACGATTCACCCGAAAAAAGAGACCCAGTACTTC. Its translation is CASSRTIHPKKETQYF. This rearrangement joins TRBV11-2 to TRBJ2-5; D remains ambiguous. Per the germline V gene, CDR1 is SGHAT and CDR2 is FQNNGV. V dropped 5 bases and J dropped 3 bases, with 19 bases sitting between them. This CDR3 has 16 amino acids. Variable domain in full (rest from reference TRBV11-2 and TRBJ2-5): EAGVAQSPRYKIIEKRQSVAFWCNPISGHATLYWYQQILGQGPKLLIQFQNNGVVDDSQLPKDRFSAERLKGVDSTLKIQPAKLEDSAVYLCASSRTIHPKKETQYFGPGTRLLVL.